This entry concerns a single TCR beta chain. Method: immunoSEQ multiplex PCR; TCRdb's copy keeps in-frame clones and lacks some. The top ten clones hold roughly 2.8% of a sample with approximately 270,000 clones, around 93% of them seen once. Germline V gene data show CDR1 as SQVTM and CDR2 as ANQGSEA. The CDR3 has 15 residues. The V and J ends lost 3 bases and 4 bases, in that order; junction bases with no gene match: 8. These data are taken from a study of blood T cell repertoires in COVID-19. Clinical history as reported by participants underpinned cohort assignment. Sequencing used PBMCs or T cells enriched from blood (not recorded which). The V call is TRBV29-1, the J call TRBJ1-3, with TRBD1 identical over 8 bases. This TCR was sampled from a man in his forties who had been exposed to COVID-19. DNA of the CDR3: TGCAGCGTTGAGACCGGGACAGGCGACGGAAACACCATATATTTT. Protein: CSVETGTGDGNTIYF.